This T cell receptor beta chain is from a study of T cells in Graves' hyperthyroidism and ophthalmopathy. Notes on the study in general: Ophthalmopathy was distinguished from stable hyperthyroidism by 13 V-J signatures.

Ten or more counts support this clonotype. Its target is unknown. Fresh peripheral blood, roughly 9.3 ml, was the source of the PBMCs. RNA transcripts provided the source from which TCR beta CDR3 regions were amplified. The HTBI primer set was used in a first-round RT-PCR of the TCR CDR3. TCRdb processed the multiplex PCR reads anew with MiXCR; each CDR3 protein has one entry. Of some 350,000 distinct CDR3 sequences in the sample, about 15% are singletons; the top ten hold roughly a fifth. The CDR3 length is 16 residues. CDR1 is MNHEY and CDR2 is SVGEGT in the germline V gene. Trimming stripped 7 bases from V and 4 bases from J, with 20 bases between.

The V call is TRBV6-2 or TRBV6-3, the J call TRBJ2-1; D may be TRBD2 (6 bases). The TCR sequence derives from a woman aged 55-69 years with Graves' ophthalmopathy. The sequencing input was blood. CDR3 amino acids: CASISPRGSRYNEQFF. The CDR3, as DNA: TGTGCCAGCATTTCACCACGGGGGAGTCGGTACAATGAGCAGTTCTTC.